Shown below are 27 T cell receptor beta chains from a single sample sequenced in a study of blood T cell repertoires in COVID-19. Generated by immunoSEQ multiplex PCR, the TCRdb table keeps only in-frame clones and is missing some. The sample yields 200,000 to 250,000 clones, approximately 85% seen once. The sample consisted of peripheral blood. All receptors come from an elderly woman with COVID-19, enrolled during active disease.

For the CDR3, the DNA is TGTGCCAGCAGCTTGGGACCCTTCAAGGGGAATCAGCCCCAGCATTTT. This gives the protein CASSLGPFKGNQPQHF. The chain recombines TRBV5-5 with TRBJ1-5, with D possibly matching TRBD1 (5 bases). Trimming took 0 bases from V and 4 from J, leaving 14 bases between them. This CDR3 contains 16 residues. Germline loops: CDR1 SGHKS, CDR2 YYEKEE (reference sequence).

The rearrangement links TRBV6-6 to TRBJ2-5; TRBD1 matches 9 bases. The CDR3 sequence is 16 residues long. The germline gives CDR1 MNHNY, CDR2 SVGAGI (reference sequence). Trimming removed 4 bases from V and 5 bases from J; junction bases left unmatched: 11. The CDR3 nucleotides are TGTGCCAGCAGTTCCACCGGGACAGGGAAATTGGAGACCCAGTACTTC. Translating gives CASSSTGTGKLETQYF.

V is TRBV18 and J is TRBJ2-1, with 7 bases that match TRBD2. Germline CDR1 and CDR2: KGHSH and LQKENI. The CDR3 runs 16 residues. V gave up 0 bases and J gave up 0 bases; unmatched junction bases: 2. The DNA of the CDR3 is TGTGCCAGCTCACCACCGGCGGGGGACTCCTACAATGAGCAGTTCTTC. Translating gives CASSPPAGDSYNEQFF.

The rearrangement uses TRBV9 and TRBJ2-1; TRBD2 aligns across 12 bases. V was pared by 2 bases and J by 3 bases, with 3 bases of the junction left unmatched. The CDR3 is 16 amino acids. Germline CDR1 reads SGDLS; CDR2 reads YYNGEE. This CDR3 reads CASSVTSGGLYNEQFF. CDR3 coding DNA: TGTGCCAGCAGCGTGACTAGCGGGGGCCTCTACAATGAGCAGTTCTTC.

The chain is built from TRBV5-4 and TRBJ2-5, with 10 bases matching TRBD1. After removal of 4 bases from V and 5 bases from J, the junction contained 8 bases not matched to a gene. The CDR3 sequence is 15 residues long. Germline values: CDR1 SGHNT, CDR2 YYREEE (reference sequence). This chain's CDR3 is CASSEPGQGRETQYF. CDR3 coding DNA: TGTGCCAGCAGCGAACCGGGACAGGGGAGGGAGACCCAGTACTTC. Full variable domain (missing parts from reference TRBV5-4 and TRBJ2-5): ETGVTQSPTHLIKTRGQQVTLRCSSQSGHNTVSWYQQALGQGPQFIFQYYREEENGRGNFPPRFSGLQFPNYSSELNVNALELDDSALYLCASSEPGQGRETQYFGPGTRLLVL.

The chain combines TRBV19 with TRBJ2-5, with D maybe TRBD1 (5 bases). V lost 7 bases and J lost 3, with 9 bases in between. This CDR3 has 12 amino acids. Looked up from germline, CDR1 is LNHDA and CDR2 is SQIVND (reference sequence). CDR3 in amino acids: CASNGQEETQYF. CDR3 coding DNA: TGTGCCAGTAACGGACAAGAAGAGACCCAGTACTTC.

This rearrangement joins TRBV7-2 to TRBJ2-1; 15 positions match TRBD2. With V trimmed by 2 bases and J by 7 bases, 3 bases remained unmatched. The germline CDR1 and CDR2 sequences are SGHTA and FQGNSA. The CDR3 runs to 16 residues. CDR3 residues: CASSLPGLAGGNEQFF. The CDR3 bases are TGTGCCAGCAGCTTACCGGGACTAGCGGGAGGTAATGAGCAGTTCTTC.

The chain carries TRBV12-3 or TRBV12-4 and TRBJ1-3; no reliable D call. The CDR3 consists of 12 residues. Trimming removed 5 bases from V and 7 bases from J, with 9 bases in between. CDR3 sequence: CASSRELNTIYF. CDR3 coding DNA: TGTGCCAGCAGTCGCGAGTTGAACACCATATATTTT.

This chain joins TRBV7-9 and TRBJ2-7; D is perhaps TRBD2 (5 bases). The germline V gene has CDR1 SEHNR and CDR2 FQNEAQ (reference sequence). V was pared by 1 base and J by 3 bases, with 16 bases between. The CDR3 runs 16 residues. This CDR3 is CASSLGSGIYNYEQYF. The CDR3 DNA is TGTGCCAGCAGCTTAGGGTCGGGAATCTACAACTACGAGCAGTACTTC. Using reference TRBV7-9 and TRBJ2-7 for the parts outside the CDR3, the full variable domain is DTGVSQNPRHKITKRGQNVTFRCDPISEHNRLYWYRQTLGQGPEFLTYFQNEAQLEKSRLLSDRFSAERPKGSFSTLEIQRTEQGDSAMYLCASSLGSGIYNYEQYFGPGTRLTVT.

The CDR3: CASSDRDRVNEKLFF. The CDR3 DNA sequence: TGTGCCAGTAGTGACCGGGACAGAGTAAATGAAAAACTGTTTTTT. This chain links TRBV19 with TRBJ1-4; TRBD1 matches 7 bases. Losses at the gene ends were 5 bases for V and 5 bases for J; bases not matched to a gene: 8. Germline CDR1 LNHDA, CDR2 SQIVND (reference sequence). This CDR3 region has 15 residues.

As DNA, the CDR3 is TGCGCCAGCAGCCAAGATCGGGACAGAAACATTCAGTACTTC. This encodes CASSQDRDRNIQYF. This chain joins TRBV4-3 and TRBJ2-4, with TRBD1 matching over 7 bases. The germline V gene has CDR1 LGHNA and CDR2 YSLEER. Trimming took 0 bases from V and 6 from J; bases not matched to a gene: 2. The CDR3 has 14 residues.

The chain joins TRBV24-1 to TRBJ1-2; D uncertain. Trimming took off 4 bases at V and 8 bases at J, with 10 bases between the two ends. This CDR3 is 12 amino acids long. Germline-derived CDR1 and CDR2 are KGHDR and SFDVKD. In DNA form, the CDR3 reads TGTGCCACCAGTGAGTCGGGATACGGCTACACCTTC. As protein: CATSESGYGYTF.

This clone was observed once. The V gene is TRBV19, the J gene TRBJ2-2; the match to TRBD2 covers 13 bases. The CDR3 covers 15 residues. CDR1 is LNHDA and CDR2 is SQIVND in the germline V gene (reference sequence). V gave up 9 bases and J gave up 7 bases; unmatched junction bases: 8. The DNA of the CDR3 is TGTGCCAGCTGGACTAGCGGGAGAAGAAACGGGGAGCTGTTTTTT. It specifies CASWTSGRRNGELFF.

This clone was seen only a few times. At the DNA level, this CDR3 is encoded by other sequences in the same sample as well. This chain uses TRBV5-1 with TRBJ1-1, with D perhaps TRBD1 (6 bases). Trimming removed 0 bases at V and 2 bases at J, with 8 bases between. This CDR3 region has 14 residues. From germline, CDR1 is SGHRS and CDR2 YFSETQ. CDR3 residues: CASSLGTANTEAFF. Here the CDR3 DNA reads TGCGCCAGCAGCTTGGGGACAGCTAACACTGAAGCTTTCTTT.

V gene TRBV11-1 combines with J gene TRBJ2-3; 12 bases fit TRBD2. Unmatched junction bases numbered 10, after V lost 1 base and J lost 14 bases. CDR3 length: 15 residues. Germline V gene data show CDR1 as SGHAT and CDR2 as FQDESV (reference sequence). Here the CDR3 reads CASSLGWLAGGPRYF. The CDR3, as DNA: TGTGCCAGCAGCTTAGGTTGGCTAGCGGGGGGGCCGAGGTATTTT.

The V call is TRBV5-1, the J call TRBJ1-2, with a possible D match to TRBD1 (5 bases). The V end lost 4 bases, the J end lost 4 bases, and 14 bases lay between the germline ends. CDR3 length: 14 amino acids. Germline CDR1 is SGHRS and CDR2 is YFSETQ. The CDR3 region has the DNA TGCGCCAGCAGCCTAGGGGAACTCACCTATGGCTACACCTTC. As protein: CASSLGELTYGYTF. Drawing the rest from reference TRBV5-1 and TRBJ1-2, the complete variable domain is KAGVTQTPRYLIKTRGQQVTLSCSPISGHRSVSWYQQTPGQGLQFLFEYFSETQRNKGNFPGRFSGRQFSNSRSEMNVSTLELGDSALYLCASSLGELTYGYTFGSGTRLTVV.

The V and J genes are TRBV19 and TRBJ1-2, with D uncertain. V was pared by 6 bases and J by 4 bases, with 9 bases between. Looked up from germline, CDR1 is LNHDA and CDR2 is SQIVND (reference sequence). This CDR3 contains 12 residues. The CDR3 DNA reads TGTGCCAGTAGGACACCGAGCTATGGCTACACCTTC. This codes for CASRTPSYGYTF.

In its sample, this clone was seen a few times. This chain uses TRBV28 with TRBJ2-7, with 12 bases identical to TRBD2. V shed 3 bases and J 2 bases; nucleotides not matched to a gene: 8. The CDR3 spans 17 residues. CDR1 is MDHEN and CDR2 is SYDVKM in the germline V gene. In DNA form, the CDR3 reads TGTGCCAGCAGTTTTGGAGGGGCTAGCGGGAGGGCCTACGAGCAGTACTTC. It is translated as CASSFGGASGRAYEQYF.

This sequence joins TRBV5-6 and TRBJ2-5, with 13 bases aligning to TRBD2. This CDR3 is 15 amino acids long. The J segment lost 5 bases and the V segment lost 5 bases, leaving 6 bases of the junction unmatched. Per germline, CDR1 SGHDT and CDR2 YYEEEE. The CDR3 region is CASRRTSGGRETQYF. CDR3 nucleotides: TGTGCCAGCAGAAGGACTAGCGGGGGACGGGAGACCCAGTACTTC.

This chain joins TRBV7-2 and TRBJ1-1, with TRBD1 matching 7 bases. CDR1 is SGHTA and CDR2 is FQGNSA in the germline V gene. After removal of 5 bases from V and 1 base from J, the junction contained 7 bases not matched to a gene. The CDR3 totals 15 residues. CDR3 DNA sequence: TGTGCCAGCAGCCCCCGGACAGGCTCGAACACTGAAGCTTTCTTT. Its protein product is CASSPRTGSNTEAFF.

The CDR3 spells CASRPGLTFAAWV. The CDR3 DNA sequence: TGTGCCAGCAGACCGGGACTGACTTTTGCGGCGTGGGTC. The gene calls are TRBV2 and TRBJ2-7, with a weak D call TRBD2 (6 bases). Germline V gene sequence: CDR1 SNHLY, CDR2 FYNNEI. The CDR3 contains 13 residues.

The chain recombines TRBV7-2 with TRBJ2-2; no reliable D call. Germline CDR1 SGHTA, CDR2 FQGNSA. This CDR3 region has 15 residues. V was cut by 0 bases and J by 0 bases, with 5 bases left in between. The CDR3 DNA sequence: TGTGCCAGCAGCTTAGCTCCAGCGAACACCGGGGAGCTGTTTTTT. Translation: CASSLAPANTGELFF. Full variable domain (remainder filled in from reference TRBV7-2 and TRBJ2-2): GAGVSQSPSNKVTEKGKDVELRCDPISGHTALYWYRQSLGQGLEFLIYFQGNSAPDKSGLPSDRFSAERTGGSVSTLTIQRTQQEDSAVYLCASSLAPANTGELFFGEGSRLTVL.

The chain combines TRBV18 with TRBJ2-3; 13 bases align to TRBD2. The CDR3 sequence is 15 residues long. With 5 bases clipped from V and 7 bases from J, the junction kept 6 bases outside the gene matches. Per the germline V gene, CDR1 is KGHSH and CDR2 is LQKENI. This CDR3 reads CASSFTSGGANTQYF. Here the CDR3 DNA reads TGTGCCAGCTCATTCACTAGCGGGGGGGCCAATACGCAGTATTTT. Drawing the rest from reference TRBV18 and TRBJ2-3, the complete variable domain is NAGVMQNPRHLVRRRGQEARLRCSPMKGHSHVYWYRQLPEEGLKFMVYLQKENIIDESGMPKERFSAEFPKEGPSILRIQQVVRGDSAAYFCASSFTSGGANTQYFGPGTRLTVL.

This chain uses TRBV2 with TRBJ1-1, with D maybe TRBD1 (5 bases). The CDR3 is 14 residues long. Trimming left V 6 bases short and J 5 bases short, with 16 bases between. CDR1 is SNHLY, CDR2 FYNNEI, per germline. Written as DNA, the CDR3 is TGTGCCAGCAGGGGGACGGGGGTTGGAACTGAAGCTTTCTTT. This sequence encodes CASRGTGVGTEAFF.

This chain joins TRBV6-5 and TRBJ1-4; the D gene is possibly TRBD1 (6 bases). The CDR3 has 13 residues. Germline lookup yields CDR1 MNHEY and CDR2 SVGAGI. Between the trimmed V and J ends, which lost 6 bases and 8 bases, there was a span of 13 bases. The CDR3 DNA reads as TGTGCCAGCAGACAGGGAAGGGAGGAAAAACTGTTTTTT. It codes for CASRQGREEKLFF.

The chain uses TRBV5-4 and TRBJ1-3; 7 bases map to TRBD1. CDR1 and CDR2 from the germline V gene are SGHNT and YYREEE (reference sequence). The CDR3 is 15 amino acids. The J segment lost 0 bases and the V segment lost 4 bases, leaving 4 bases of the junction unmatched. The CDR3 bases are TGTGCCAGCAGCACCGGGACAGTCTCTGGAAACACCATATATTTT. Its translation: CASSTGTVSGNTIYF.

On this clone itself: The same CDR3 can be traced to other DNA sequences in this sample. The CDR3 DNA reads TGTGCCAGCTCGCCAAGCCGCGAACGGGAAAGCGAGCAGTACTTC. Its protein product is CASSPSRERESEQYF. This chain links TRBV18 with TRBJ2-7; D might be TRBD2 (5 bases). V was shortened by 6 bases and J by 6 bases, with 21 bases between the two germline ends. Germline V lookup: CDR1 KGHSH, CDR2 LQKENI. This CDR3 contains 15 residues. The full variable domain, rest sourced from reference TRBV18 and TRBJ2-7, is NAGVMQNPRHLVRRRGQEARLRCSPMKGHSHVYWYRQLPEEGLKFMVYLQKENIIDESGMPKERFSAEFPKEGPSILRIQQVVRGDSAAYFCASSPSRERESEQYFGPGTRLTVT.